This section outlines one T cell receptor (beta chain) sequence together with its context. CDR1 MNHEY and CDR2 SMNVEV come from the germline V gene (reference sequence). The CDR3 runs to 15 residues. This specimen comes from a study of immune characterization of retroperitoneal liposarcoma. TCRdb passed the PCR reads through MiXCR, listing each CDR3 protein once. The sample records some 9,900 distinct CDR3 sequences, under 35% being singletons. This rearrangement joins TRBV27 to TRBJ2-5; a weak D match, TRBD2 (5 bases). Gene TRBJ2-1 matches the end of the DNA better, so the J call may be wrong. This sequence was found in a male donor with retroperitoneal liposarcoma. Sequencing used tumor tissue. The CDR3 DNA reads TGTGCCAGCAGTCAAACTAGAGACGGACTGAATGAGCAGTTCTTC. This encodes CASSQTRDGLNEQFF.